This T cell receptor (beta chain) was sequenced for a study of cytomegalovirus exposure and HLA in healthy donors. Study-level points and caveats: Immune exposure information available was restricted to CMV serostatus. Likely technical artifact: a cluster of highly shared sequence variants. TCR beta chain V- and J-gene trimming was linked, in a later analysis, to a missense variant in DCLRE1C. Reports indicated that the classifier achieved high specificity and sensitivity in diagnosing cytomegalovirus status.

About this clone: The antigen is not known.

Primers: 60 Vbeta forward and 13 Jbeta reverse. Using immunoSEQ multiplex PCR, the repertoire was profiled, and TCRdb retains in-frame clones only, with some absent. The sample spans about 70,000 clones; the ten largest clones claim 2.4%. CDR3 length: 13 amino acids. V shed 3 bases, J shed 6 bases, and the junction held 4 bases outside the gene matches. Germline V gene sequence: CDR1 SGHRS, CDR2 YFSETQ. This TCR was recovered from a female donor in good health and CMV-seropositive. Material for sequencing was PBMCs. The J gene is TRBJ2-7, the V gene TRBV5-1, with 9 bases aligning to TRBD1. For the CDR3, the DNA is TGCGCCAGCAGCTCCGGGACAGGGATCGAGCAGTACTTC. It codes for CASSSGTGIEQYF.